This T cell receptor (beta chain) was sequenced for a study of blood T cell repertoires in COVID-19. In the study overall: From T cells, B-cell-depleted T cells, or PBMCs came the material, which was cDNA or gDNA.

Germline CDR1 and CDR2: LNHNV and YYDKDF (reference sequence). Trimming at V came to 3 bases and at J to 8 bases, leaving 19 bases not matched to a gene. The CDR3 loop spans 19 amino acids. Sequenced by immunoSEQ multiplex PCR; TCRdb stores in-frame clones only, minus some. The table records roughly 68,000 clones, 84% of them present only once. The rearrangement joins TRBV15 to TRBJ2-1, with 10 positions matching TRBD2. This TCR derives from a man aged 50 to 59 with active COVID-19. The specimen sequenced was peripheral blood. For the CDR3, the DNA is TGTGCCACCAGCAGGACTAGAGCGGGAGGGACGGGTCAGTACCATGAGCAGTTCTTC. This encodes CATSRTRAGGTGQYHEQFF.